This T cell receptor beta chain was sequenced for a study of PD-1 blockade in mismatch repair-deficient tumors (dated by TCRdb to about 2017). About the investigation overall: Between late 2013 and late 2016, around 91 consecutive patients with around 11 mismatch repair-deficient cancer types, all previously treated and progressing, were enrolled in the trial. Tumor-associated T cell clones in the peripheral blood of patients responding to PD-1 blockade were tracked using deep sequencing of TCR CDR3 regions. General findings and caveats noted by the study authors: Tumor-resident clones, often undetectable in blood before treatment, expanded rapidly after pembrolizumab and then contracted, generally before radiologic responses.

For every enrolled patient, mismatch repair deficiency was confirmed by either polymerase chain reaction or immunohistochemistry. TCR sequencing was carried out for a few patients who responded to pembrolizumab therapy. In the phase II trial, pembrolizumab PD-1 blockade was tested prospectively in advanced mismatch repair-deficient cancers, no matter which tissue of origin the cancers came from. Peripheral blood T cell samples were gathered serially, both before PD-1 blockade started and at multiple time points afterward. Blood sampling times were reported as weeks after the first pembrolizumab dose. CDR3 length: 12 amino acids, cysteine to phenylalanine. Just CDR3 DNA is preserved here, 36 bases in frame from base 1. From a lookup of the germline V gene (reference sequence), CDR1 and CDR2 are LNHDA and SQIVND. Receptor libraries were prepared by the immunoSEQ multiplex PCR assay. TCRdb re-hosts the immuneACCESS table, in-frame sequences only. Its copies lack some clones; in the studies checked, an unresolved V gene accounts for under half of them, and the cause for the rest is not known. In this sample the table shows approximately 100,000 clones, roughly four fifths of which occur a single time. The leading ten clones occupy approximately 6.8% of the sample.

About this clone itself: Its antigen is still unknown. Qualities for individual bases were not recorded, and no much larger clone is one base off.

Specimen: peripheral blood, collected roughly eight months after starting pembrolizumab. The clonotype originates from an adult with mismatch repair-deficient cancer. This chain joins TRBV19 to TRBJ1-2, with no D gene named confidently. The sequence in DNA is TGTGCGACCACTAACGACTGGGAGGGCTACACCTTC. This is translated as CATTNDWEGYTF.